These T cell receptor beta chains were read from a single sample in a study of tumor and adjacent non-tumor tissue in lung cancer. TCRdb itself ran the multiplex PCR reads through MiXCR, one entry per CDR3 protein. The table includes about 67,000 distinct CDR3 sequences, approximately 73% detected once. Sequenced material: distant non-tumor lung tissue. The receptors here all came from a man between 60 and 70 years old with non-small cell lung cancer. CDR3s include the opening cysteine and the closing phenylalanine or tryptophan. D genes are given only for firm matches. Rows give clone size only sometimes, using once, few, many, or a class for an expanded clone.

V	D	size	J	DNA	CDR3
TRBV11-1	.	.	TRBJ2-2	TGTGCCAGTAGCTATACTAGTGGCACCGGGGAACCATTTTTT	CASSYTSGTGEPFF
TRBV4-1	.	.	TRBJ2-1	TGCGCCAGCAGGCGGACGCCAAGGGGTGGGCAGTTATTC	CASRRTPRGGQLF
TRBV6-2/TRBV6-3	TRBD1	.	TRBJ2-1	TGTGTCAGCATTAGACAGGGTCCCTACAATGAGCAGTTCTTC	CVSIRQGPYNEQFF
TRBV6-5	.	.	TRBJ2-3	TGTGCCAGCAGTTCCCAGACCGGGTCTAGCACAGGTACGCAGTATTTT	CASSSQTGSSTGTQYF
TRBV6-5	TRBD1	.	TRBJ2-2	TGTGCCAGCAGTTATGGAACGGGACCAGGGGGCGCGAACACCGGGGAGCTGTTTTTT	CASSYGTGPGGANTGELFF
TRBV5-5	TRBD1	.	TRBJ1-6	TGTGCCAGCAGCTTGAGCGGGGACAGGGTGTATAATTCACTTCTCCACTTT	CASSLSGDRVYNSLLHF
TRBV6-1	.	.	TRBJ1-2	TGTGCCAGCGGTGCCGTAGCATGGGGGGCCTATGGCTACACCTTC	CASGAVAWGAYGYTF
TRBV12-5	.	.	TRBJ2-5	TGTGCAAGTGGGGTGGCTGGCTCAGAGTCCCAATACTTC	CASGVAGSESQYF
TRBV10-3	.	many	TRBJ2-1	TGTGTCGCGGCTAGCGCTTACAATGAGCAGTTCTTC	CVAASAYNEQFF
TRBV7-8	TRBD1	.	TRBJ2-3	TGTGCCAACAGCGTACCCGGGACAGGCATTGGTTTGACAGATACGCAGTATTTT	CANSVPGTGIGLTDTQYF
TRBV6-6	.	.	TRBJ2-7	TGTACCAGCAGTTCTCCCAACGACAGAGGGCTCTGCGAGCAGTACTTC	CTSSSPNDRGLCEQYF
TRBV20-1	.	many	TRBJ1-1	TGCAGTGCCCCGAACAGGATAAAAATGAACACTGAAGCTTTCTTT	CSAPNRIKMNTEAFF
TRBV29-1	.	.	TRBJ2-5	TGCAGCGGGGGACATGGATATGGAGGGACCCAGTACTTC	CSGGHGYGGTQYF
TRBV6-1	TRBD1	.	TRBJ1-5	TGTGCCAACAGCGCACGGGACAGGGGGCTCAATCAGCCCCAGCATTTT	CANSARDRGLNQPQHF
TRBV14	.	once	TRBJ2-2	TGTGCCAGCAGCCAAGATGGGCTAGGGTTCACCCGGGAGCTGTTTTTT	CASSQDGLGFTRELFF
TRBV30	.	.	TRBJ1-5	TGTGCCTGGAGATTAACAGGGAGCGGACAGCCCCAGCATTTT	CAWRLTGSGQPQHF
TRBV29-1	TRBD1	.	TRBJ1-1	TGCAGCGCCTCGACAGGGGAGGGCACTGAAGCTTTCTTT	CSASTGEGTEAFF
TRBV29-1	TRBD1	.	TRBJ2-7	TGCAGGGTCACAGGGGGTCCCGAGCAGTACTTC	CRVTGGPEQYF
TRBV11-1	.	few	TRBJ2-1	TGTGCCAGCAGTCCGGGGGCGCGGGGGAGATACAATGAGCAGTTTTTC	CASSPGARGRYNEQFF
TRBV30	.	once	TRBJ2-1	TGTGCCTGGAGTCCCTCGATGGTTAACGGTGTGGGGCAATTCTTC	CAWSPSMVNGVGQFF
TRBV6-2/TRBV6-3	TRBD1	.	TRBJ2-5	TGTGCCAGTGGAGGGACAGGGGGCGAGACCCAGTGCTTC	CASGGTGGETQCF
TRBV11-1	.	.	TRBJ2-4	TGTGCCAGCAGCTTAAACGTCGGGAAAGATATTCAGTACTTC	CASSLNVGKDIQYF